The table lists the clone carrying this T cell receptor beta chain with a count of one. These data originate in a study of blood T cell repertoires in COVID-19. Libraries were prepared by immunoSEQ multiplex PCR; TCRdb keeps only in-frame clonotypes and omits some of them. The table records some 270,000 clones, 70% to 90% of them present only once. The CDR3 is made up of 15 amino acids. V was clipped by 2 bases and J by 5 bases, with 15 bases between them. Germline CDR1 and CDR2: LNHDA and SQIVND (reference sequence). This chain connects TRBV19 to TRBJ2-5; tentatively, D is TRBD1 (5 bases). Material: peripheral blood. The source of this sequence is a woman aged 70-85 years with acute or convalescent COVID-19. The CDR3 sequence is CASSITGSGRETQYF. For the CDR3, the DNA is TGTGCCAGTAGTATAACAGGTTCCGGAAGGGAGACCCAGTACTTC.